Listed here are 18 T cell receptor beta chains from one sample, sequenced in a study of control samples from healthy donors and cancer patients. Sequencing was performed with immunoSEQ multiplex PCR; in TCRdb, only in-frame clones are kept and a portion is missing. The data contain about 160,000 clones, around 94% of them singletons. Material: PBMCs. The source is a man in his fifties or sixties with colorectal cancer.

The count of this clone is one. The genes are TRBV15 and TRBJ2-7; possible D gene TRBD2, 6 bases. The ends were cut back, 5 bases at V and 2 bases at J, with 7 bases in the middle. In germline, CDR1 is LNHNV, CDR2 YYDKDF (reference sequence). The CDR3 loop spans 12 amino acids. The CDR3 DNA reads TGTGCCACCAGCCCGGGGGCCTACGAGCAGTACTTC. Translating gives CATSPGAYEQYF.

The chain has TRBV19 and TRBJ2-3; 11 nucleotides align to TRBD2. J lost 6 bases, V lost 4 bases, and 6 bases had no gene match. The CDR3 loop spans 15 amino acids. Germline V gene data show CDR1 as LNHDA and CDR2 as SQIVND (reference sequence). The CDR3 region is CASSTLAGGGDTQYF. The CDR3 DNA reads TGTGCCAGTAGTACCCTAGCGGGAGGTGGGGATACGCAGTATTTT. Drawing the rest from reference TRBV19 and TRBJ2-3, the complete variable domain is DGGITQSPKYLFRKEGQNVTLSCEQNLNHDAMYWYRQDPGQGLRLIYYSQIVNDFQKGDIAEGYSVSREKKESFPLTVTSAQKNPTAFYLCASSTLAGGGDTQYFGPGTRLTVL.

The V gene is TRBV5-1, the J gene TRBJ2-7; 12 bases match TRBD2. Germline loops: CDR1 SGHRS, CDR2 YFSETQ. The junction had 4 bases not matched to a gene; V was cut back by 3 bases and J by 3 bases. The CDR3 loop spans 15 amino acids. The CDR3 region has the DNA TGCGCCAGCAGCTCCGGACTAGCGGGGAACTACGAGCAGTACTTC. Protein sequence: CASSSGLAGNYEQYF. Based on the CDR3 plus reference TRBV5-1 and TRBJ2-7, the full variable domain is KAGVTQTPRYLIKTRGQQVTLSCSPISGHRSVSWYQQTPGQGLQFLFEYFSETQRNKGNFPGRFSGRQFSNSRSEMNVSTLELGDSALYLCASSSGLAGNYEQYFGPGTRLTVT.

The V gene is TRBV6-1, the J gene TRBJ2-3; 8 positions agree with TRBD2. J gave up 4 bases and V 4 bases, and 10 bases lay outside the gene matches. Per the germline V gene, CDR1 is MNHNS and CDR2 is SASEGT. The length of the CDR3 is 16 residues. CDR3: CASSVGGGLTADTQYF. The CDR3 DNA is TGTGCCAGCAGTGTCGGGGGGGGCCTTACCGCAGATACGCAGTATTTT.

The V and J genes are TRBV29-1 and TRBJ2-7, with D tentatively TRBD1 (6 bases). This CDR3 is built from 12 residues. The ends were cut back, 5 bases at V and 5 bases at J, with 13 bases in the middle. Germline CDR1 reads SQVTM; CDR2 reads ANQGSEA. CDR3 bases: TGCAGCGTTCCCGGACAGTCCAACGAGCAGTACTTC. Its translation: CSVPGQSNEQYF.

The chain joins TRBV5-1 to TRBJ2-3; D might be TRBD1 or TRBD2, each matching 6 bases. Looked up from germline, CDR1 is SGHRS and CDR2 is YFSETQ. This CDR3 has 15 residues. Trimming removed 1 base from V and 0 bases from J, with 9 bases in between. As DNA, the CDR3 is TGCGCCAGCAGCTTGACGGGGGCTAGCACAGATACGCAGTATTTT. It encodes CASSLTGASTDTQYF.

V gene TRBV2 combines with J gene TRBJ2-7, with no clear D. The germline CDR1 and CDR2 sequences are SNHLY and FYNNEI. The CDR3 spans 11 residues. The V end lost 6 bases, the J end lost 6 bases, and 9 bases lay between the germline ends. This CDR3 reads CASRIPTEQYF. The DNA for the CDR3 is TGTGCCAGCAGGATCCCCACCGAGCAGTACTTC.

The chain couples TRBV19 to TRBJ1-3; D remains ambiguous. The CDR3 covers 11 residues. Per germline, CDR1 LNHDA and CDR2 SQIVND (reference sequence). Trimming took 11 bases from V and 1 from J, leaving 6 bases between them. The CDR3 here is CAVYSGNTIYF. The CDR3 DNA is TGTGCCGTTTATTCTGGAAACACCATATATTTT.

As DNA, the CDR3 is TGTGCCAGCAGTTACTCGACAGGGGGGAGAGATCAGCCCCAGCATTTT. Encoded protein: CASSYSTGGRDQPQHF. The chain carries TRBV6-6 and TRBJ1-5, with TRBD1 matching over 9 bases. The trim removed 0 bases at V and 5 bases at J, leaving 5 bases unmatched. The CDR3 has 16 amino acids. Germline V gives CDR1 MNHNY, CDR2 SVGAGI (reference sequence).

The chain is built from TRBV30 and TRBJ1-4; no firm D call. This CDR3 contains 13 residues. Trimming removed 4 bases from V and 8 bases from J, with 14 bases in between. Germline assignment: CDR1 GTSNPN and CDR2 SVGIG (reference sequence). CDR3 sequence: CAWNPGVREKLFF. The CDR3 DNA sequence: TGTGCCTGGAATCCGGGAGTTAGAGAAAAACTGTTTTTT. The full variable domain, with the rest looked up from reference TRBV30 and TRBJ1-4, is SQTIHQWPATLVQPVGSPLSLECTVEGTSNPNLYWYRQAAGRGLQLLFYSVGIGQISSEVPQNLSASRPQDRQFILSSKKLLLSDSGFYLCAWNPGVREKLFFGSGTQLSVL.

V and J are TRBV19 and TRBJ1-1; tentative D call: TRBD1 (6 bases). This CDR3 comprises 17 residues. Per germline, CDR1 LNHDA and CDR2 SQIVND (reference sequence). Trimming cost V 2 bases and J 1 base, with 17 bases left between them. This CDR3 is CASSIQGPGEGNTEAFF. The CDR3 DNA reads TGTGCCAGTAGTATACAGGGACCAGGGGAAGGGAACACTGAAGCTTTCTTT.

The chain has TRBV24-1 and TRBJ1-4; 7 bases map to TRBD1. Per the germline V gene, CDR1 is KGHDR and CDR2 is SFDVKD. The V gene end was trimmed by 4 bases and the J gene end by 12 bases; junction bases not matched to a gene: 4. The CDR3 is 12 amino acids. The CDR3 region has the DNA TGTGCCACCAGTGACACCGGGACAGAACTGTTTTTT. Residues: CATSDTGTELFF.

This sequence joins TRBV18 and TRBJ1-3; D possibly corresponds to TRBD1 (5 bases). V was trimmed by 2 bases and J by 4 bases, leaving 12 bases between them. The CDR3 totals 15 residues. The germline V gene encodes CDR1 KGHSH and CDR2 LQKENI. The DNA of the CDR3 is TGTGCCAGCTCACCAACCCGAGGGGTAGGAAACACCATATATTTT. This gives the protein CASSPTRGVGNTIYF.

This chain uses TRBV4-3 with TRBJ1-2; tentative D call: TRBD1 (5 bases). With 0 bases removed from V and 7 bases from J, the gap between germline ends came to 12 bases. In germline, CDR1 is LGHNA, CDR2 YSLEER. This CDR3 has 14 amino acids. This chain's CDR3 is CASSQDTRGPGYTF. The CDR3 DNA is TGCGCCAGCAGCCAAGACACGCGGGGCCCTGGCTACACCTTC.

The CDR3 protein is CASSLGGGRHEQYF. CDR3 nucleotide sequence: TGTGCCAGCAGCCTCGGGGGGGGGCGACACGAGCAGTACTTC. The chain recombines TRBV5-5 with TRBJ2-7; TRBD2 aligns across 8 bases. The CDR3 totals 14 residues. Trimming at V came to 4 bases and at J to 5 bases, leaving 8 bases not matched to a gene. The germline gives CDR1 SGHKS, CDR2 YYEKEE (reference sequence).

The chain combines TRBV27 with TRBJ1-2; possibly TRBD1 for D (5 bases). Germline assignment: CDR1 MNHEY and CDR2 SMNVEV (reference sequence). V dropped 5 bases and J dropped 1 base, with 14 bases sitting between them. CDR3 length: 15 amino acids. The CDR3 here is CASSLLGTDNYGYTF. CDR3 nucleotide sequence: TGTGCCAGCAGTCTCCTCGGGACCGATAACTATGGCTACACCTTC.

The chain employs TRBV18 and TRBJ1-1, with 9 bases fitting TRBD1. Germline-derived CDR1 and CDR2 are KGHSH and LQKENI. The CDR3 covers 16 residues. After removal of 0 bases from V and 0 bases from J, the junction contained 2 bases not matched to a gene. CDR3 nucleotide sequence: TGTGCCAGCTCACCACCCGGACAGGGGATGAACACTGAAGCTTTCTTT. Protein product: CASSPPGQGMNTEAFF.

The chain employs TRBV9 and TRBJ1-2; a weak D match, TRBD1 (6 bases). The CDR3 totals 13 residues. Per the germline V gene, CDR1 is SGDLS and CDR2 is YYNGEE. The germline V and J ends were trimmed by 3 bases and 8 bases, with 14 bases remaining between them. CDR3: CASSALQGRGYTF. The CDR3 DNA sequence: TGTGCCAGCAGCGCCCTACAGGGAAGGGGCTACACCTTC.